This T cell receptor (beta chain) was profiled in a study of PD-1 blockade in classical Hodgkin lymphoma. Study-wide results and caveats: Reported findings placed baseline TCR diversity lower in newly diagnosed patients (compared with healthy donors).

This clone qualifies as large. The antigen is not known. Germline values: CDR1 SEHNR, CDR2 FQNEAQ (reference sequence). Trimming cost V 5 bases and J 5 bases, with 13 bases left between them. This CDR3 is built from 13 residues. Using immunoSEQ multiplex PCR, the repertoire was profiled, and TCRdb retains in-frame clones only, with some absent. The sample holds more than 5,500 clones; 45% to 65% are singletons and the top ten take 13% to 15%. With no exception, relapse followed autologous stem cell transplantation in all patients, and brentuximab vedotin exposure varied. Thawed PBMCs were the source of CD8+ T cells, obtained through magnetic negative selection. Classifying best responses yielded complete response, partial response or progressive disease.

The specimen was CD8+ T cells from blood, collected at baseline. The chain couples TRBV7-9 to TRBJ2-7; D possibly corresponds to TRBD1 (5 bases). This TCR derives from a human donor with classical Hodgkin lymphoma. The CDR3 spells CASSIGRGHEQYF. The CDR3 DNA reads as TGTGCCAGCAGCATCGGAAGGGGCCACGAGCAGTACTTC.